The 6 T cell receptor beta chains given below trace back to one sample, sequenced in a study of blood T cells in healthy people across ages. A second PCR of about 7 to 11 cycles used a sample-barcoded 5' primer and a J-beta primer mix. TCRdb reanalysed the 5' RACE reads using MiXCR and keeps one entry per CDR3 protein. Among fewer than 600,000 distinct CDR3 sequences, about 25% were seen once, and the ten largest hold approximately 3.3%. The sample was also reused in another study, on T cells of mothers and their children.

Sequences were obtained from blood. The receptors were sampled from a boy aged 2 to 10 in good health.

V and J are TRBV28 and TRBJ2-5; 9 bases fit TRBD2. This CDR3 region has 16 residues. Germline V gene lookup returns CDR1 MDHEN and CDR2 SYDVKM. Trimming took 6 bases from V and 1 from J; bases not matched to a gene: 9. The CDR3 DNA follows: TGTGCCAGCAGCAGAGGGGGGACTAGCTCCCAAGAGACCCAGTACTTC. It translates to CASSRGGTSSQETQYF. Complete variable domain (other parts from reference TRBV28 and TRBJ2-5): DVKVTQSSRYLVKRTGEKVFLECVQDMDHENMFWYRQDPGLGLRLIYFSYDVKMKEKGDIPEGYSVSREKKERFSLILESASTNQTSMYLCASSRGGTSSQETQYFGPGTRLLVL.

The V call is TRBV20-1, the J call TRBJ2-5; D remains ambiguous. The J call may be mistaken, given a closer DNA end match to TRBJ2-7. The CDR3 spans 14 residues. Germline lookup yields CDR1 DFQATT and CDR2 SNEGSKA (reference sequence). The CDR3 nucleotides read TGCAGTGCTAGGCCTGAAGGAATCTCCTACGAGCAGTACTTC. Residues: CSARPEGISYEQYF.

This sequence joins TRBV7-8 and TRBJ2-5, with 7 positions matching TRBD1. The CDR3 consists of 14 residues. The V gene's germline CDR1 is SGHVS and CDR2 FQNEAQ. V gave up 0 bases and J gave up 11 bases; unmatched junction bases: 9. CDR3 DNA sequence: TGTGCCAGCAGCTTAGCGCAGGGGGATTGGGAGCAGTACTTC. As protein: CASSLAQGDWEQYF.

The rearrangement joins TRBV11-2 to TRBJ1-2, with D perhaps TRBD1 (5 bases). Germline loops: CDR1 SGHAT, CDR2 FQNNGV. The CDR3 contains 17 residues. Between the trimmed V and J ends, which lost 4 bases and 3 bases, there was a span of 21 bases. The CDR3 loop reads CASSSTRGQGRDYGYTF. CDR3 bases: TGTGCCAGCAGCTCTACCCGGGGCCAAGGGCGGGACTATGGCTACACCTTC.

V and J are TRBV21-1 and TRBJ2-5; the D call in the table, TRBD1, was not verified against the DNA. TRBV21-1 is a documented pseudogene. The CDR3 extends over 17 amino acids. As DNA, the CDR3 is TGTGCCAGCAGCTGCCATGGGTTCAGGGGGACTCAAGAGACCCAGTACTTC. This gives the protein CASSCHGFRGTQETQYF.

This clonotype has only a few counts. The chain links TRBV11-2 to TRBJ1-2, with D unresolved. This CDR3 has 13 residues. In germline, CDR1 is SGHAT, CDR2 FQNNGV. V lost 5 bases to trimming and J lost 0 bases, with 7 bases between them. This CDR3 reads CASSPMTNYGYTF. CDR3 DNA sequence: TGTGCCAGCAGCCCCATGACTAACTATGGCTACACCTTC.